The rows below give T cell receptor beta chains drawn from one sample of a study of CD8 T cells in ankylosing spondylitis. TCRdb used MiXCR to reprocess the 5' RACE reads, holding one entry per CDR3 protein. The table has 400,000 to 450,000 distinct CDR3 sequences, 17% seen once; the top ten hold approximately 0.97%. What was sequenced was blood, either unsorted or a sorted T cell fraction (not recorded which). The receptors stem from a male donor with ankylosing spondylitis. The CDR3 runs from the conserved cysteine through the conserved F or W. A D gene is named only where the DNA matches it firmly.

v_call,d_call,j_call,cdr3_aa
TRBV5-1,TRBD1,TRBJ1-6,CASSLTSAGGILGSPLHF
TRBV7-2,NA,TRBJ1-2,CASSSPRSYGYTF
TRBV7-3,TRBD1,TRBJ1-1,CASSLSGTDTEAFF
TRBV30,NA,TRBJ1-2,CAWSGDHSYGYTF
TRBV11-2,TRBD1,TRBJ2-7,CASSSDRAMTYEQYF
TRBV11-3,NA,TRBJ2-2,CASSRVAPPGELFF
TRBV28,NA,TRBJ2-2,CASRQTNTGELFF
TRBV20-1,TRBD1,TRBJ1-1,CSAREGQPNTEAFF
TRBV4-3,TRBD1,TRBJ2-1,CASSQGTGGNNEQFF
TRBV4-1,NA,TRBJ2-2,CASSQDQGRRSGTGELFF